Listed below are T cell receptor beta chains from one sample, sequenced in a study of identical twins. MiXCR was run by TCRdb on the 5' RACE reads, yielding one entry per CDR3 protein. The table includes about 100,000 distinct CDR3 sequences, roughly 6% detected once. Sequencing input: memory T cells sorted from blood. All receptors derive from a woman in her forties or fifties in good health. CDR3s include the opening cysteine and the closing phenylalanine or tryptophan. Fields, in order: clone size, V gene, J gene, CDR3 length, D gene, CDR3 DNA, CDR3 protein. The D gene is left open where the match is weak. Size is stated for part of the rows, as once, few or many counts, or as a class when the clone is expanded.

>many|TRBV6-5|TRBJ2-1|19|TRBD2
TGTGCCAGCAGTCCTATCGGACTAGCGGGAAGGGGTTCCTACAATGAGCAGTTCTTC
CASSPIGLAGRGSYNEQFF
>-|TRBV3-1|TRBJ2-1|17|TRBD2
TGTGCCAGCAGCCTCGGGATACCGGGACTAGCGGGAGAAGAGCAGTTCTTC
CASSLGIPGLAGEEQFF
>many|TRBV5-1|TRBJ2-5|16|TRBD1
TGCGCCAGCAGCTCGCCGGGACAGGGGAAAGAAGAGACCCAGTACTTC
CASSSPGQGKEETQYF
>many|TRBV5-1|TRBJ2-1|18|-
TGCGCCAGCAGCTTGTCCCTGGCGCGGAGCGAACCCCCGGGACTTCAGTTCTTC
CASSLSLARSEPPGLQFF
>few|TRBV12-3/TRBV12-4|TRBJ1-1|10|-
TGTGCCAGCAAGGCCACTGAAGCTTTCTTT
CASKATEAFF
>few|TRBV2|TRBJ2-1|15|TRBD2
TGTGCCAGCAGTGAGTACTTAGCGGGATACAATGAGCAGTTCTTC
CASSEYLAGYNEQFF
>few|TRBV2|TRBJ2-7|13|-
TGTGCCAGCAGAGAAAACCGGGACGCGACGGAGTACTTC
CASRENRDATEYF
>many|TRBV5-5|TRBJ2-3|16|TRBD1
TGTGCCAGCAGCTTTCGGTTAGGACAGGCGGCAGATACGCAGTATTTT
CASSFRLGQAADTQYF
>few|TRBV3-1|TRBJ2-1|12|-
TGTGCCAGCAGCCACTCTAGAAATGAGCAGTTCTTC
CASSHSRNEQFF
>-|TRBV24-1|TRBJ2-1|14|-
TGTGCCACCAGTGATTTTAACTCCAAGAGGGAGCAGTTCTTC
CATSDFNSKREQFF
>few|TRBV7-9|TRBJ2-1|15|-
TGTGCCAGCAGCTTGGCTAGTTACTCCTACAATGAGCAGTTCTTC
CASSLASYSYNEQFF
>-|TRBV19|TRBJ2-6|13|-
TGTGCCAGTAGTATCTCTGGGGCCAACGTCCTGACTTTC
CASSISGANVLTF
>many|TRBV6-1|TRBJ2-5|15|TRBD2
TGTGCCAGCAGTCCCCGCGGGGGGTACCAAGAGACCCAGTACTTC
CASSPRGGYQETQYF
>many|TRBV6-5|TRBJ1-1|14|-
TGTGCCAGCAGTTACGCGGGGGGGAACACTGAAGCTTTCTTT
CASSYAGGNTEAFF
>many|TRBV5-5|TRBJ2-6|15|-
TGTGCCAGCAGCTTTGGGTCCTTAGGGGCCAACGTCCTGACTTTC
CASSFGSLGANVLTF
>-|TRBV7-2|TRBJ2-6|16|TRBD1
TGTGCCAGCAGCTGGACAGGGGGCGTTGGGGCCAACGTCCTGACTTTC
CASSWTGGVGANVLTF
>-|TRBV20-1|TRBJ1-1|13|TRBD1
TGCAGTGCCCCCCGACAGGGGAACACTGAAGCTTTCTTT
CSAPRQGNTEAFF
>many|TRBV29-1|TRBJ2-7|12|-
TGCAGCGTTAAGGAGAGACCCCTCGAGCAGTACTTC
CSVKERPLEQYF
>-|TRBV7-9|TRBJ2-3|17|TRBD1
TGTGCCAGCAGCTCCCTCTCCGGGACAGGGCCCGGAGCTACGCAGTATTTT
CASSSLSGTGPGATQYF
>many|TRBV15|TRBJ1-1|17|TRBD1
TGTGCCACCAGCAGCAACAAGGGGACAGGGGTACCCACTGAAGCTTTCTTT
CATSSNKGTGVPTEAFF
>many|TRBV9|TRBJ2-3|14|TRBD2
TGTGCCAGCAGCGTGGGTAGCGGGAGTGCTACGCAGTATTTT
CASSVGSGSATQYF
>many|TRBV11-3|TRBJ2-5|14|-
TGTGCCAGCAGCTCCCCCAGGGGTAAAGAGACCCAGTACTTC
CASSSPRGKETQYF
>many|TRBV2|TRBJ2-1|14|TRBD2
TGTGCCAGCAGTGCCCAGGGCGGGAGTAATGAGCAGTTCTTC
CASSAQGGSNEQFF
>many|TRBV3-1|TRBJ1-2|16|TRBD1
TGTGCCAGCAGCCAACCCGGGACAGGGGCTAACTATGGCTACACCTTC
CASSQPGTGANYGYTF
>many|TRBV5-1|TRBJ1-1|14|-
TGCGCCAGCAGTCGAGGATCCGTGGGAACTGAAGCTTTCTTT
CASSRGSVGTEAFF
>few|TRBV10-3|TRBJ2-3|13|-
TGTGCCATCAGTGGTAAGGACACAGATACGCAGTATTTT
CAISGKDTDTQYF
>many|TRBV7-9|TRBJ1-2|13|-
TGTGCCAGCAGACCAGAGGGGGAGGATGGCTACACCTTC
CASRPEGEDGYTF
>-|TRBV7-6|TRBJ2-7|12|-
TGTGCCAGCAGCTCCTCATCCGGAGAGCAGTACTTC
CASSSSSGEQYF
>many|TRBV12-3/TRBV12-4|TRBJ1-1|13|-
TGTGCCAGCAGTGTACAGTTGAACACTGAAGCTTTCTTT
CASSVQLNTEAFF
>many|TRBV27|TRBJ1-4|19|TRBD1
TGTGCCAGCAGTTTCAGAATTGTGCGCGGGACAGGAGCTAATGAAAAACTGTTTTTT
CASSFRIVRGTGANEKLFF